The 25 T cell receptor beta chains given below trace back to one sample, sequenced in a study of regulatory T cells in long-lasting Graves disease. Libraries of TCR beta came from iRepertoire HTBI primers plus Arm-PCR of CDR3 regions. MiXCR was run by TCRdb on the multiplex PCR reads, yielding one entry per CDR3 protein. This sample has some 440,000 distinct CDR3 sequences; around 20% occur once, and the top ten carry under 9%. The time point denotes: persistent/refractory GD, antithyroid drugs over 5 years with positive TRAb. Following extraction of RNA from PBMCs, that RNA was used to make the TCR library. The sample was peripheral blood mononuclear cells (PBMCs), taken when the disease was refractory, from a patient treated with antithyroid drugs. These receptors originate from a female donor with Graves disease.

In this sample, this clonotype turned up a few times. As DNA, the CDR3 is TGTGCCAGTAGTATTTGGACAGGTGACACCGGGGAGCTGTTTTTT. It yields the protein CASSIWTGDTGELFF. This chain connects TRBV19 to TRBJ2-2, with 7 bases identical to TRBD1. CDR1 and CDR2 (germline): LNHDA, SQIVND (reference sequence). V shed 3 bases, J shed 3 bases, and the junction held 4 bases outside the gene matches. This CDR3 is 15 amino acids long.

This clonotype came up many times. Here the CDR3 reads CASRTQNTGELFF. Here the CDR3 DNA reads TGCGCCAGCAGGACGCAAAACACCGGGGAGCTGTTTTTT. The chain employs TRBV5-1 and TRBJ2-2; D unresolved. V was shortened by 5 bases and J by 2 bases, with 7 bases between the two germline ends. Germline CDR1 reads SGHRS; CDR2 reads YFSETQ. This CDR3 comprises 13 residues.

This clonotype was seen repeatedly, ten times or more. The V and J genes are TRBV6-1 and TRBJ1-2; D call uncertain. Germline CDR1 reads MNHNS; CDR2 reads SASEGT. There are 14 residues in the CDR3. Trimming took off 0 bases at V and 4 bases at J, with 9 bases between the two ends. As DNA, the CDR3 is TGTGCCAGCAGTGAAGCAGGAGGGTTCTATGGCTACACCTTC. Residues: CASSEAGGFYGYTF.

This clonotype has a count of ten or more. This CDR3 is CAISPTGEGNQPQHF. The CDR3 nucleotides are TGTGCCATCAGTCCGACAGGGGAGGGCAATCAGCCCCAGCATTTT. The chain uses TRBV10-3 and TRBJ1-5; 8 bases align to TRBD1. Germline CDR1 ENHRY, CDR2 SYGVKD. With 5 bases clipped from V and 2 bases from J, the junction kept 5 bases outside the gene matches. This CDR3 is 15 amino acids long.

This clonotype was counted many times. The chain combines TRBV28 with TRBJ2-5; TRBD2 agrees at 15 bases. The CDR3 extends over 20 amino acids. Trimming cost V 3 bases and J 3 bases; bases outside gene matches: 14. Germline loops: CDR1 MDHEN, CDR2 SYDVKM. The CDR3 spells CASSFELGLAGGPGKETQYF. CDR3 bases: TGTGCCAGCAGTTTCGAACTAGGACTAGCGGGAGGGCCCGGGAAAGAGACCCAGTACTTC.

Only a few counts were recorded for this clonotype. The chain joins TRBV28 to TRBJ2-7; TRBD1 matches 7 bases. The CDR3 is 15 amino acids. With 2 bases clipped from V and 5 bases from J, the junction kept 9 bases outside the gene matches. In germline, CDR1 is MDHEN, CDR2 SYDVKM. CDR3 nucleotide sequence: TGTGCCAGCAGTTTAAACTACAGGGGTTGGGACGAGCAGTACTTC. This encodes CASSLNYRGWDEQYF.

This clonotype was recorded at least ten times. The V gene is TRBV7-6, the J gene TRBJ2-5; TRBD2 aligns across 8 bases. The germline CDR1 and CDR2 sequences are SGHVS and FNYEAQ. This CDR3 contains 14 residues. Losses at the gene ends were 5 bases for V and 5 bases for J; bases not matched to a gene: 7. The CDR3 region has the DNA TGTGCCAGCAGCCCAGGGACTAGTTGGGAGACCCAGTACTTC. Its translation: CASSPGTSWETQYF.

In DNA, the CDR3 is TGTGCCAGCAGCTCTAGGGCCAGCTATGGCTACACCTTC. Its protein is CASSSRASYGYTF. This chain uses TRBV7-9 with TRBJ1-2, with D unclear. V was cut by 4 bases and J by 4 bases, with 10 bases left in between. This CDR3 spans 13 amino acids. Germline lookup yields CDR1 SEHNR and CDR2 FQNEAQ (reference sequence).

This clonotype turned up a few times. The chain has TRBV5-1 and TRBJ2-7; unclear D gene. Germline V gene lookup returns CDR1 SGHRS and CDR2 YFSETQ. This CDR3 is built from 13 residues. V was pared by 4 bases and J by 1 base, with 9 bases between. CDR3 loop: CASSPDTSYEQYF. CDR3 DNA: TGCGCCAGCAGCCCCGACACTTCCTACGAGCAGTACTTC.

This clonotype was counted between two and nine times. The genes are TRBV12-3 or TRBV12-4 and TRBJ2-5; TRBD2 matches 7 bases. The length of the CDR3 is 15 residues. With V trimmed by 3 bases and J by 5 bases, 9 bases remained unmatched. The CDR3 spells CASSFWGGSVETQYF. In DNA, the CDR3 is TGTGCCAGCAGTTTCTGGGGAGGGTCGGTCGAGACCCAGTACTTC.

The table lists this clonotype with a count of one. The J gene is TRBJ2-6, the V gene TRBV6-2 or TRBV6-3, with TRBD1 as a possible D gene (5 bases). V gave up 5 bases and J gave up 1 base, with 15 bases separating them. The CDR3 consists of 17 residues. Germline V gives CDR1 MNHEY, CDR2 SVGEGT. This CDR3 is CASSRTGYPSGANVLTF. CDR3 sequence (DNA): TGTGCCAGCAGTAGAACAGGTTACCCGTCTGGGGCCAACGTCCTGACTTTC.

There are many counts of this clonotype. The rearrangement uses TRBV11-2 and TRBJ2-7, with D possibly TRBD1 on 6 matching bases. V lost 1 base, J lost 3 bases, and 16 bases lay in between. Looked up from germline, CDR1 is SGHAT and CDR2 is FQNNGV. This CDR3 contains 16 residues. CDR3 nucleotide sequence: TGTGCCAGCAGCTTAGCCGCGATGGACAGCGGCTACGAGCAGTACTTC. Translating gives CASSLAAMDSGYEQYF.

The count of this clonotype is one. The chain recombines TRBV5-1 with TRBJ2-2, with TRBD2 matching over 12 bases. From germline, CDR1 is SGHRS and CDR2 YFSETQ. The CDR3 spans 16 residues. J gave up 4 bases and V 2 bases, and 3 bases lay outside the gene matches. The CDR3 loop reads CASSLQTSGSTGELFF. The CDR3, as DNA: TGCGCCAGCAGCTTACAGACTAGCGGGAGCACCGGGGAGCTGTTTTTT. The variable domain in full, with the rest retrieved from reference TRBV5-1 and TRBJ2-2, is KAGVTQTPRYLIKTRGQQVTLSCSPISGHRSVSWYQQTPGQGLQFLFEYFSETQRNKGNFPGRFSGRQFSNSRSEMNVSTLELGDSALYLCASSLQTSGSTGELFFGEGSRLTVL.

This clonotype was seen ten or more times. V and J are TRBV27 and TRBJ2-7; tentative D call: TRBD2 (6 bases). The CDR3 has 17 amino acids. Trimming removed 1 base from V and 1 base from J, with 17 bases in between. Germline V gene lookup returns CDR1 MNHEY and CDR2 SMNVEV (reference sequence). The CDR3 DNA is TGTGCCAGCAGTTTATACCCAGGCGGGGCTAGGTCCTACGAGCAGTACTTC. The encoded protein is CASSLYPGGARSYEQYF.

This rearrangement joins TRBV9 to TRBJ1-2; unclear D gene. The CDR3 has 14 residues. The V gene's germline CDR1 is SGDLS and CDR2 YYNGEE. V was cut by 4 bases and J by 2 bases, with 12 bases left in between. DNA of the CDR3: TGTGCCAGCAGCCCCCCCAACGGGAACTATGGCTACACCTTC. As protein: CASSPPNGNYGYTF.

This clonotype was observed a handful of times. The gene calls are TRBV3-1 and TRBJ2-7, with 8 nucleotides matching TRBD2. The CDR3 length is 15 residues. V lost 4 bases to trimming and J lost 0 bases; unmatched junction nucleotides: 5. Germline assignment: CDR1 LGHDT and CDR2 YNNKEL (reference sequence). CDR3 DNA sequence: TGTGCCAGCAGCCTAGCGGGATGGAGCTCCTACGAGCAGTACTTC. Translated, it gives CASSLAGWSSYEQYF.

This clonotype was counted ten times or more. The chain recombines TRBV29-1 with TRBJ1-5; TRBD1 agrees at 8 bases. V shed 6 bases, J shed 3 bases, and the junction held 7 bases outside the gene matches. This CDR3 is 14 amino acids long. The germline V gene has CDR1 SQVTM and CDR2 ANQGSEA. The CDR3 DNA sequence: TGCAGCGTCCTCGACAGGGGAATCAATCAGCCCCAGCATTTT. This sequence encodes CSVLDRGINQPQHF.

This clonotype was found many times. The chain is built from TRBV2 and TRBJ2-2, with TRBD2 matching 9 bases. The trim removed 5 bases at V and 9 bases at J, leaving 7 bases unmatched. The germline CDR1 and CDR2 sequences are SNHLY and FYNNEI. The CDR3 consists of 14 residues. CDR3 DNA: TGTGCCAGCAGTTTAGCGGGGGTGACCCGGGAGCTGTTTTTT. It specifies CASSLAGVTRELFF.

This clonotype was seen at least ten times. The rearrangement joins TRBV2 to TRBJ2-2; unclear D gene. The CDR3 length is 12 residues. Germline V gives CDR1 SNHLY, CDR2 FYNNEI. V dropped 6 bases and J dropped 8 bases, with 10 bases sitting between them. The chain's CDR3 is CASSLFVGELFF. CDR3 coding DNA: TGTGCCAGCAGCCTTTTTGTAGGGGAGCTGTTTTTT.

The sample holds many counts of this clonotype. The chain couples TRBV6-5 to TRBJ1-5, with TRBD1 matching 7 bases. Germline values: CDR1 MNHEY, CDR2 SVGAGI. V lost 3 bases, J lost 1 base, and 3 bases stayed unmatched. The CDR3 spans 15 residues. CDR3 DNA sequence: TGTGCCAGCAGTTATCAGGGGGTAAGCAATCAGCCCCAGCATTTT. Encoded protein: CASSYQGVSNQPQHF.

This clonotype has a count of ten or more. V usage is TRBV24-1 and J usage is TRBJ2-5; D is possibly TRBD1 (6 bases). Germline CDR1 KGHDR, CDR2 SFDVKD. The CDR3 runs 12 residues. Trimming removed 5 bases at V and 7 bases at J, with 10 bases between. CDR3 in amino acids: CATSALGGTQYF. As DNA, the CDR3 is TGTGCCACCAGTGCCCTAGGGGGGACCCAGTACTTC.

This clonotype occurred a few times. The DNA for the CDR3 is TGTGCCAGCAGTCCTTGGAAAGCGCAGTACTTC. Its protein is CASSPWKAQYF. The chain is built from TRBV6-1 and TRBJ2-7; D unclear. CDR1 is MNHNS, CDR2 SASEGT, per germline. The CDR3 is 11 residues long. V lost 5 bases, J lost 9 bases, and 11 bases lay in between.

Only a few counts were recorded for this clonotype. CDR3 DNA sequence: TGCGCCAGCAGCCCGGGGGGGGTAGACTACGAGCAGTACTTC. This translates into CASSPGGVDYEQYF. This chain joins TRBV5-1 and TRBJ2-7, with 8 bases matching TRBD2. J gave up 3 bases and V 4 bases, and 6 bases lay outside the gene matches. The CDR3 runs 14 residues. CDR1 SGHRS and CDR2 YFSETQ come from the germline V gene.

V is TRBV11-1 and J is TRBJ2-1; 7 nucleotides match TRBD1. This CDR3 is built from 16 residues. Per germline, CDR1 SGHAT and CDR2 FQDESV (reference sequence). V shed 5 bases, J shed 1 base, and the junction held 8 bases outside the gene matches. In DNA form, the CDR3 reads TGTGCCAGCAGCACCACAGGGGTCAATTCCTACAATGAGCAGTTCTTC. Translation gives CASSTTGVNSYNEQFF.

V gene TRBV6-2 or TRBV6-3 combines with J gene TRBJ1-5; tentative D call: TRBD1 (5 bases). Trimming left V 2 bases short and J 9 bases short, with 8 bases between. In germline, CDR1 is MNHEY, CDR2 SVGEGT. This CDR3 is built from 12 residues. CDR3 nucleotide sequence: TGTGCCAGCAGTTACGGACAAGTGCCCCAGCATTTT. As protein: CASSYGQVPQHF.